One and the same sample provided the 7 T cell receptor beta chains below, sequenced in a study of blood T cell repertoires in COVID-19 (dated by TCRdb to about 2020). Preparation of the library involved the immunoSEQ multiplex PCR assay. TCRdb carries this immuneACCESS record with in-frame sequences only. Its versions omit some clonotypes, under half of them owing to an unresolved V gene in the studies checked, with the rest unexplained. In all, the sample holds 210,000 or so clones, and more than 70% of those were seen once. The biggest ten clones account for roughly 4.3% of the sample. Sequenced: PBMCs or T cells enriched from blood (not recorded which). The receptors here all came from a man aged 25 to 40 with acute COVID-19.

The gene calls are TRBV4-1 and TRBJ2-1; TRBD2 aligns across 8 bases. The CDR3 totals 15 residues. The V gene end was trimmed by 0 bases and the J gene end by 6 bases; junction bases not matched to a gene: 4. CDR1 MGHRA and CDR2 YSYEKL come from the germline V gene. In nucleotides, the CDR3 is TGCGCCAGCAGCCAAGAGGGACTAGGCACCAATGAGCAGTTCTTC. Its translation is CASSQEGLGTNEQFF.

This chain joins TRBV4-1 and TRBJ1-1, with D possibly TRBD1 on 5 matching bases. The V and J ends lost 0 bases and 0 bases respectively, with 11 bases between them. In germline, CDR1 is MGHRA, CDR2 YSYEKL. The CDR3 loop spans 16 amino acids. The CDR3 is CASSQDGAGLNTEAFF. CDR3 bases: TGCGCCAGCAGCCAAGATGGGGCAGGCTTGAACACTGAAGCTTTCTTT.

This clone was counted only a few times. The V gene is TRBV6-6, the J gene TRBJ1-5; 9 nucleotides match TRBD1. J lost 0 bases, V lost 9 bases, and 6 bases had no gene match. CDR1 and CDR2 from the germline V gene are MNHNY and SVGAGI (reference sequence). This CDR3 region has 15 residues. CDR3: CASHRGPYSNQPQHF. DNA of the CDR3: TGTGCCAGTCACAGGGGGCCTTATAGCAATCAGCCCCAGCATTTT.

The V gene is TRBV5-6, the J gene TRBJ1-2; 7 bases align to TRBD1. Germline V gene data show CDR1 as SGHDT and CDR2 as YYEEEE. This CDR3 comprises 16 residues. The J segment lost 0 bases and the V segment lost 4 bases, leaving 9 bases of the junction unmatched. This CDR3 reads CASSQGFGTANYGYTF. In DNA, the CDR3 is TGTGCCAGCAGCCAAGGATTTGGGACAGCTAACTATGGCTACACCTTC. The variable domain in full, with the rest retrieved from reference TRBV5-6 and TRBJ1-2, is DAGVTQSPTHLIKTRGQQVTLRCSPKSGHDTVSWYQQALGQGPQFIFQYYEEEERQRGNFPDRFSGHQFPNYSSELNVNALLLGDSALYLCASSQGFGTANYGYTFGSGTRLTVV.

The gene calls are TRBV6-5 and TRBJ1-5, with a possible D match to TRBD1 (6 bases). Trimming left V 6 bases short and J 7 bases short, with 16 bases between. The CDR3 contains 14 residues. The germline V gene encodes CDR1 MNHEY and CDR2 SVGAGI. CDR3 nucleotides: TGTGCCAGCAGGGGGGCAGGAATGGAGCAGCCCCAGCATTTT. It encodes CASRGAGMEQPQHF.

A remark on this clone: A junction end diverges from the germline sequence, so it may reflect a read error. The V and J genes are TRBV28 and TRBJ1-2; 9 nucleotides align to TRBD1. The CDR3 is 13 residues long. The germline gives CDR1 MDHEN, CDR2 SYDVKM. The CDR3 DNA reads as TGTGCCAGCAATTTAGGGACAGGGTCCGGCTACACCTTC. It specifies CASNLGTGSGYTF.

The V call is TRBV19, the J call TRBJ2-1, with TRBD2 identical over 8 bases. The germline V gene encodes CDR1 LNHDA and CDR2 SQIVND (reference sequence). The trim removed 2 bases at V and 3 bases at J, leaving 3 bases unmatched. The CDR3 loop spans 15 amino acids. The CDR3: CASSITGLGYNEQFF. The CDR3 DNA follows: TGTGCCAGTAGTATAACGGGACTAGGCTACAATGAGCAGTTCTTC. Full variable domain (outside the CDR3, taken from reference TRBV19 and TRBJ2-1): DGGITQSPKYLFRKEGQNVTLSCEQNLNHDAMYWYRQDPGQGLRLIYYSQIVNDFQKGDIAEGYSVSREKKESFPLTVTSAQKNPTAFYLCASSITGLGYNEQFFGPGTRLTVL.